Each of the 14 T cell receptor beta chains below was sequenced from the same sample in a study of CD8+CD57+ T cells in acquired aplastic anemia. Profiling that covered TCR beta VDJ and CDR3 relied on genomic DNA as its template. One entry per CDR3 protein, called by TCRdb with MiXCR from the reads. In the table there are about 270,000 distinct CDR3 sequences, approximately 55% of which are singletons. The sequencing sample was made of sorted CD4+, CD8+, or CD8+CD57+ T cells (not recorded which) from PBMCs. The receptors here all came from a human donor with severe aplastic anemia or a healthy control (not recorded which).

The DNA for the CDR3 is TGTGCCAGCAATCAAGCCGACTACCAAGAGACCCAGTACTTC. Translating gives CASNQADYQETQYF. This rearrangement joins TRBV2 to TRBJ2-5; D gene uncertain. The CDR3 consists of 14 residues. V lost 7 bases to trimming and J lost 0 bases, with 12 bases between them. Germline CDR1 reads SNHLY; CDR2 reads FYNNEI.

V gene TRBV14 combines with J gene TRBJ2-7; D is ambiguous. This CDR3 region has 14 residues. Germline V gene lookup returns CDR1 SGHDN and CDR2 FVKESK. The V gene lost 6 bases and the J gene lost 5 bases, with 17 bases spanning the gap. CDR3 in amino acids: CASSYGPQAHEQYF. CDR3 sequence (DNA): TGTGCCAGCAGTTACGGACCCCAGGCCCACGAGCAGTACTTC.

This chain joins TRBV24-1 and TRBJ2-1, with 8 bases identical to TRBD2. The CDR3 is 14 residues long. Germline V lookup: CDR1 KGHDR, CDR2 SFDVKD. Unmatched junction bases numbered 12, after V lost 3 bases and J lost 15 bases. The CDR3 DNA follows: TGTGCCACCAGTGATCAAGCGGGAGTATCTTATGCGTTCTTC. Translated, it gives CATSDQAGVSYAFF.

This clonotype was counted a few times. CDR3 bases: TGTGCCAGCAGCTTAGTTCCGGGGTTCGAGCAGTACTTC. Protein product: CASSLVPGFEQYF. The chain links TRBV7-2 to TRBJ2-7; tentatively, D is TRBD2 (5 bases). The V end was cut by 1 base, the J end by 6 bases, with 10 bases between. The CDR3 consists of 13 residues. CDR1 and CDR2 (germline): SGHTA, FQGNSA. The full variable domain, completed using reference TRBV7-2 and TRBJ2-7, is GAGVSQSPSNKVTEKGKDVELRCDPISGHTALYWYRQSLGQGLEFLIYFQGNSAPDKSGLPSDRFSAERTGGSVSTLTIQRTQQEDSAVYLCASSLVPGFEQYFGPGTRLTVT.

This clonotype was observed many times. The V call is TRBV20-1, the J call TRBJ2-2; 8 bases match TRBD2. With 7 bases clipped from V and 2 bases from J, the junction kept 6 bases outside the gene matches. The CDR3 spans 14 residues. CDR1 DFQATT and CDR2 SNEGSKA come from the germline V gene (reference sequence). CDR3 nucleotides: TGCAGTGGAAGCGGGGGTATAAACACCGGGGAGCTGTTTTTT. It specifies CSGSGGINTGELFF.

Here the CDR3 DNA reads TGTGCCAGCAGTCCGGACAGGGTGTGGGAGACCCAGTACTTC. It is translated as CASSPDRVWETQYF. The rearrangement uses TRBV2 and TRBJ2-5, with 8 bases fitting TRBD1. V shed 5 bases and J 5 bases; nucleotides not matched to a gene: 7. Germline assignment: CDR1 SNHLY and CDR2 FYNNEI. This CDR3 spans 14 amino acids. The full variable domain, in which reference TRBV2 and TRBJ2-5 provide the parts outside the CDR3, is EPEVTQTPSHQVTQMGQEVILRCVPISNHLYFYWYRQILGQKVEFLVSFYNNEISEKSEIFDDQFSVERPDGSNFTLKIRSTKLEDSAMYFCASSPDRVWETQYFGPGTRLLVL.

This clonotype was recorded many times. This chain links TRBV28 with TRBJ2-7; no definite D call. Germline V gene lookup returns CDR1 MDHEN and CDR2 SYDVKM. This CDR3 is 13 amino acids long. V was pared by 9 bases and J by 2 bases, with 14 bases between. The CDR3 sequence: CASLRDTPYEQYF. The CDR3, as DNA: TGTGCCAGTCTTAGGGATACACCCTACGAGCAGTACTTC. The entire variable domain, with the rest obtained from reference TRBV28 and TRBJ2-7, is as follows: DVKVTQSSRYLVKRTGEKVFLECVQDMDHENMFWYRQDPGLGLRLIYFSYDVKMKEKGDIPEGYSVSREKKERFSLILESASTNQTSMYLCASLRDTPYEQYFGPGTRLTVT.

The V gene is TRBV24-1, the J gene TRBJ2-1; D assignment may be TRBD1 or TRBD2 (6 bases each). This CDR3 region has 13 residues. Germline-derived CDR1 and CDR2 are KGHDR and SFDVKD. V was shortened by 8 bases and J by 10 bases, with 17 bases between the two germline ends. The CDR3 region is CATIGGGKEEQFF. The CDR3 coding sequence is TGTGCCACCATCGGAGGGGGGAAAGAGGAGCAGTTCTTC.

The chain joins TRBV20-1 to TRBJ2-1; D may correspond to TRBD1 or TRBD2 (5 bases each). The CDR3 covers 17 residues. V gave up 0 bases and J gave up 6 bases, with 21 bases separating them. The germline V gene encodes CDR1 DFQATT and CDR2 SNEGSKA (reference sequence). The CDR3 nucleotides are TGCAGTGCTAGAGATCTGTTCGGTTTGGGGGTGATCAATGAGCAGTTCTTC. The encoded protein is CSARDLFGLGVINEQFF.

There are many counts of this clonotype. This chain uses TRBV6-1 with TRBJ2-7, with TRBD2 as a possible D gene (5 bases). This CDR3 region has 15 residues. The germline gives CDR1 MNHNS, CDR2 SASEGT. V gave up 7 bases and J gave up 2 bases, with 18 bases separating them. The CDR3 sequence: CASTQGSGRPYEQYF. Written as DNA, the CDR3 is TGTGCCAGCACTCAAGGAAGCGGACGGCCCTACGAGCAGTACTTC.

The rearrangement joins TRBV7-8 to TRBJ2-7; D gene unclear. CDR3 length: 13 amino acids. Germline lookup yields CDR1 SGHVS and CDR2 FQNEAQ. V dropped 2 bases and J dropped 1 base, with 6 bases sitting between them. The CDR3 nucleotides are TGTGCCAGCAGCTTAACCTGGTCCTACGAGCAGTACTTC. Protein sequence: CASSLTWSYEQYF.

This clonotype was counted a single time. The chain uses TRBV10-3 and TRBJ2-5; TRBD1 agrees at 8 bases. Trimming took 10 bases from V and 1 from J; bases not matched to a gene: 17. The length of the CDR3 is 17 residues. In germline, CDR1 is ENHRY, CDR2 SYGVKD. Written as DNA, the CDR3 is TGTGCCAGCAAGTTACCCATCAGCCAGGGGGCCCAAGAGACCCAGTACTTC. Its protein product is CASKLPISQGAQETQYF.

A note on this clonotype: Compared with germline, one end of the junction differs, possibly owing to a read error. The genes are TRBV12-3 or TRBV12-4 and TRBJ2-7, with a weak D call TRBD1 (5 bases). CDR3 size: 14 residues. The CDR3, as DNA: TGTGCCTGCAGCCGAGACTGGACATATTACGAGCAGTACTTC. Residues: CACSRDWTYYEQYF.

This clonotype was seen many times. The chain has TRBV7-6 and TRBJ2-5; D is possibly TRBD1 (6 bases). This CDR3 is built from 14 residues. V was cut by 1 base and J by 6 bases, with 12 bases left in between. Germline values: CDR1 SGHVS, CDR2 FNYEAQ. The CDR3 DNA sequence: TGTGCCAGCAGCTTAGTACAGGGCGTACAGACCCAGTACTTC. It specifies CASSLVQGVQTQYF.